The clone carrying this TCR beta chain has a count of ten or more. Primers targeting TRAV and TRBV primed first-strand cDNA, covering alpha and beta chains. PCR amplification of the TCRs was performed with Phusion for 20 PCR cycles, and it relied on a constant-region primer together with a V-primer adapter. TCRdb recomputed calls from the reads with MiXCR, one row per CDR3 protein. Of tens of thousands of distinct CDR3 sequences in the sample, 30% to 40% were seen once. This sample was included in a study of low-dose radiotherapy and immunotherapy resistance in tumors. Study-wide background: With fractions of 0.5 Gy given every 2 weeks, Cohort 1 accumulated a total of 6.5 Gy.

Specified time point: before trial treatment. The donors, trial participants, received nivolumab, ipilimumab, aspirin, low-dose cyclophosphamide and low-dose radiotherapy. The CDR3 has 14 amino acids. Germline V gene lookup returns CDR1 SGHTA and CDR2 FQGNSA. V was clipped by 5 bases and J by 4 bases; unmatched bases: 2. This chain links TRBV7-2 with TRBJ2-5, with 12 bases fitting TRBD2. The material was PBMCs, obtained before treatment. The TCR sequence derives from a female donor with ovarian cancer. The CDR3 DNA is TGTGCCAGCAGCCCTAGCGGGGGGGGAGAGACCCAGTACTTC. Translated, it gives CASSPSGGGETQYF.